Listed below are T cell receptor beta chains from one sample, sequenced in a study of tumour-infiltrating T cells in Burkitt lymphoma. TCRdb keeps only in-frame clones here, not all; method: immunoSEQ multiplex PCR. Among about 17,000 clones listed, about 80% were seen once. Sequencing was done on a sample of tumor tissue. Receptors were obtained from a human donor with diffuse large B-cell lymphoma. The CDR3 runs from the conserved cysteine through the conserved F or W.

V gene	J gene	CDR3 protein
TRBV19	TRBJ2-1	CASSQMTGGAGNEQFF
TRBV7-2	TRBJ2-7	CASSFRQDASYEQYF
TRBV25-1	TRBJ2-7	CASSVGVSYEQYF
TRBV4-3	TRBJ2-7	CASSQGGTGVAEQYF
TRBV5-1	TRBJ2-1	CASSPVNYNEQFF
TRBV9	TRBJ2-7	CASSVAVVGYEQYF
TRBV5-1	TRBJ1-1	CASSLAGQGMNTEAFF
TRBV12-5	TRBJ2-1	CASGDGQGVNGEQFF
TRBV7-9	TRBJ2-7	CASSLDSPPYEQYF
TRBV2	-	CASSERILDSYEQYF
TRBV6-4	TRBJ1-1	CASSAGPNTEAFF
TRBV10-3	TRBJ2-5	CAIRPRDSQETQYF
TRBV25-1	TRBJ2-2	CASSDGQREVLNTGELFF
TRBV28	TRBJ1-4	CASSLAGLNEKLFF
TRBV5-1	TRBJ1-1	CASSLSGYGTEAFF